Shown below are 18 T cell receptor beta chains from a single sample sequenced in a study of blood T cell repertoires in COVID-19. Profiled with immunoSEQ multiplex PCR; TCRdb holds only in-frame clones, not every one. This sample has about 220,000 clones, with around 86% found just once. The sequenced sample was peripheral blood. The receptors were gathered from a woman of 80 years or more with COVID-19, enrolled during active disease.

CDR3 nucleotides: TGTGCCAGCAGCCAACGGGGAATGGGAGTTACCTCCTACGAGCAGTACTTC. Translation gives CASSQRGMGVTSYEQYF. The chain combines TRBV3-1 (or the pseudogene TRBV3-2) with TRBJ2-7; weak D call: TRBD2 (5 bases). Trimming took 2 bases from V and 0 from J, leaving 17 bases between them. CDR3 length: 17 amino acids. Per the germline V gene, CDR1 is LGHDT and CDR2 is YNNKEL (reference sequence).

V gene TRBV27 combines with J gene TRBJ1-4; 7 nucleotides agree with TRBD1. Per the germline V gene, CDR1 is MNHEY and CDR2 is SMNVEV (reference sequence). The CDR3 consists of 13 residues. CDR3 loop: CAVPGQLNEKLFF. CDR3 DNA sequence: TGTGCTGTCCCGGGACAGCTTAATGAAAAACTGTTTTTT.

Worth noting for this clone: The junction does not match germline at one end; this may be a read error. V is TRBV3-1 (or the pseudogene TRBV3-2) and J is TRBJ1-2, with D perhaps matching TRBD1 (5 bases). In germline, CDR1 is LGHDT, CDR2 YNNKEL (reference sequence). CDR3 length: 11 amino acids. The chain's CDR3 is CASSRARPGNF. The CDR3 DNA reads as TGTGCCAGCAGCCGAGCAAGGCCAGGGAACTTC.

This clone was counted only a few times. V is TRBV19 and J is TRBJ1-5, with 9 positions matching TRBD1. CDR3 length equals 16 residues. V lost 6 bases, J lost 4 bases, and 10 bases stayed unmatched. Germline CDR1 reads LNHDA; CDR2 reads SQIVND (reference sequence). The CDR3: CASRPRYGTGNQPQHF. The CDR3 DNA follows: TGTGCCAGTAGACCACGATACGGGACAGGGAATCAGCCCCAGCATTTT.

V gene TRBV5-1 combines with J gene TRBJ1-1; 9 bases are shared with TRBD1. The CDR3 is 15 residues long. From germline, CDR1 is SGHRS and CDR2 YFSETQ. Losses at the gene ends were 4 bases for V and 4 bases for J; bases not matched to a gene: 8. The CDR3 DNA follows: TGCGCCAGCAGCCCGTTACAGGGGGCGCGCACTGAAGCTTTCTTT. It codes for CASSPLQGARTEAFF. The whole variable domain, remainder taken from reference TRBV5-1 and TRBJ1-1, is KAGVTQTPRYLIKTRGQQVTLSCSPISGHRSVSWYQQTPGQGLQFLFEYFSETQRNKGNFPGRFSGRQFSNSRSEMNVSTLELGDSALYLCASSPLQGARTEAFFGQGTRLTVV.

The rearrangement links TRBV5-1 to TRBJ1-6; D is undetermined. Germline V CDR1 and CDR2: SGHRS, YFSETQ. The CDR3 is made up of 15 amino acids. The V end lost 4 bases, the J end lost 5 bases, and 13 bases lay between the germline ends. The CDR3 region is CASSLTETDNSPLHF. The DNA for the CDR3 is TGCGCCAGCAGCCTCACAGAAACGGATAATTCACCCCTCCACTTT.

V usage is TRBV7-2 and J usage is TRBJ2-7, with TRBD2 matching over 11 bases. Germline lookup yields CDR1 SGHTA and CDR2 FQGNSA. The CDR3 has 16 residues. V lost 1 base to trimming and J lost 4 bases; unmatched junction nucleotides: 6. The DNA for the CDR3 is TGTGCCAGCAGCTTAGGGGGGGGGACTAGCGGATACGAGCAGTACTTC. This translates into CASSLGGGTSGYEQYF.

The chain links TRBV6-2 or TRBV6-3 to TRBJ2-7, with D perhaps TRBD1 (6 bases). Germline V gives CDR1 MNHEY, CDR2 SVGEGT. Trimming pared 2 bases from V and 7 bases from J, leaving 6 bases between. The CDR3 runs 11 residues. Here the CDR3 DNA reads TGTGCCAGCAGTTACAGGGGGGAGCAGTACTTC. Translated, it gives CASSYRGEQYF.

V and J are TRBV5-1 and TRBJ2-1; TRBD2 agrees at 8 bases. Germline CDR1 and CDR2: SGHRS and YFSETQ. CDR3 length equals 17 residues. V lost 0 bases to trimming and J lost 5 bases; unmatched junction nucleotides: 10. This CDR3 reads CASSLVMMGSGNNEQFF. The CDR3 bases are TGCGCCAGCAGCTTGGTAATGATGGGTAGCGGGAACAATGAGCAGTTCTTC.

The chain joins TRBV19 to TRBJ1-5; 9 bases match TRBD1. This CDR3 has 17 amino acids. Per the germline V gene, CDR1 is LNHDA and CDR2 is SQIVND (reference sequence). With 6 bases clipped from V and 1 base from J, the junction kept 10 bases outside the gene matches. The CDR3 nucleotides are TGTGCCAGTAGCGCAACAGGGGGCGTTGGGAGCAATCAGCCCCAGCATTTT. It translates to CASSATGGVGSNQPQHF.

The chain combines TRBV5-1 with TRBJ2-2, with D possibly matching TRBD2 (5 bases). Per germline, CDR1 SGHRS and CDR2 YFSETQ. CDR3 length equals 13 residues. V was pared by 3 bases and J by 4 bases, with 7 bases between. The CDR3 sequence is CASSSGTTGELFF. Written as DNA, the CDR3 is TGCGCCAGCAGCTCGGGAACCACCGGGGAGCTGTTTTTT.

The rearrangement joins TRBV5-4 to TRBJ2-6; D unresolved. CDR1 and CDR2 from the germline V gene are SGHNT and YYREEE (reference sequence). Between the trimmed V and J ends, which lost 0 bases and 0 bases, there was a span of 7 bases. The CDR3 consists of 16 residues. In DNA form, the CDR3 reads TGTGCCAGCAGCTTGGGAGGAAGCTCTGGGGCCAACGTCCTGACTTTC. Translating it yields CASSLGGSSGANVLTF.

The V gene is TRBV28, the J gene TRBJ1-4; D possibly corresponds to TRBD1 (6 bases). The V gene lost 5 bases and the J gene lost 0 bases, with 13 bases spanning the gap. Per the germline V gene, CDR1 is MDHEN and CDR2 is SYDVKM. The CDR3 extends over 16 amino acids. CDR3 residues: CASSRGQLATNEKLFF. As DNA, the CDR3 is TGTGCCAGCAGTCGTGGACAGCTTGCAACTAATGAAAAACTGTTTTTT.

As for this clone: Other DNA variants within this sample encode the same CDR3. J is TRBJ1-2 and V is TRBV5-1, with 10 nucleotides matching TRBD1. The CDR3 is made up of 15 amino acids. V was clipped by 0 bases and J by 1 base; unmatched bases: 0. The germline V gene has CDR1 SGHRS and CDR2 YFSETQ. This chain's CDR3 is CASSLGDRGNYGYTF. The CDR3 DNA reads TGCGCCAGCAGCTTGGGGGACAGGGGTAACTATGGCTACACCTTC.

The rearrangement uses TRBV6-4 and TRBJ1-4; TRBD1 matches at 7 bases. J lost 0 bases, V lost 7 bases, and 14 bases had no gene match. This CDR3 is 18 amino acids long. The germline V gene encodes CDR1 MRHNA and CDR2 SNTAGT. CDR3 nucleotides: TGTGCCAGCAATTATAAAGGGACAGATCATGCAACTAATGAAAAACTGTTTTTT. Protein sequence: CASNYKGTDHATNEKLFF.

The rearrangement links TRBV6-2 or TRBV6-3 to TRBJ1-6; 8 bases align to TRBD1. Germline CDR1 reads MNHEY; CDR2 reads SVGEGT. This CDR3 is built from 14 residues. V dropped 6 bases and J dropped 6; count of bases not matched to a gene: 4. CDR3 DNA: TGTGCCAGCAGCCAGGACAGGGCTAATTCACCCCTCCACTTT. It codes for CASSQDRANSPLHF.

The chain combines TRBV28 with TRBJ2-1, with D perhaps matching TRBD1 (6 bases). Trimming pared 4 bases from V and 0 bases from J, leaving 10 bases between. Germline lookup yields CDR1 MDHEN and CDR2 SYDVKM. CDR3 length: 15 amino acids. The CDR3 loop is CASSSGQLSYNEQFF. The CDR3 DNA is TGTGCCAGCAGTTCGGGACAACTCTCCTACAATGAGCAGTTCTTC.

This clone was detected once. J is TRBJ1-2 and V is TRBV18, with D perhaps TRBD1 (5 bases). The CDR3 spans 12 residues. V was pared by 3 bases and J by 7 bases, with 9 bases between. Germline V CDR1 and CDR2: KGHSH, LQKENI. Here the CDR3 reads CASSPRGIGYTF. CDR3 coding DNA: TGTGCCAGCTCACCTAGGGGTATTGGCTACACCTTC.